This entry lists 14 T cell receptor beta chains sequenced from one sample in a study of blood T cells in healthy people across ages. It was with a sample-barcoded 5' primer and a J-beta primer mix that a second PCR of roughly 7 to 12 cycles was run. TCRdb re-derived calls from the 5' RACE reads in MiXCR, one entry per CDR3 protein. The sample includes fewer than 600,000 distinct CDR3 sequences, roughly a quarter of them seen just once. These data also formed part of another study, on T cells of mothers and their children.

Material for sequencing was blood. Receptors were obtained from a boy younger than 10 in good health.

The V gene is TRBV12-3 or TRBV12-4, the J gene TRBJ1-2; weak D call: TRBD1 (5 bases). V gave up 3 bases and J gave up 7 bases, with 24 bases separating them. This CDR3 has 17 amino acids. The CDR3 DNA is TGTGCCAGCAGTTTGGGGCCACAAGGATCTGCTCTTGGTGGCTACACCTTC. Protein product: CASSLGPQGSALGGYTF.

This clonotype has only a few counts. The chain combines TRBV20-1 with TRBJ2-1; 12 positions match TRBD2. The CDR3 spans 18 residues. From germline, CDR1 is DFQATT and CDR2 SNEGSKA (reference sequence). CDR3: CSAGGTSGHSSSYNEQFF. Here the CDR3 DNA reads TGCAGCGCTGGGGGGACTAGCGGGCATTCTAGCTCCTACAATGAGCAGTTCTTC.

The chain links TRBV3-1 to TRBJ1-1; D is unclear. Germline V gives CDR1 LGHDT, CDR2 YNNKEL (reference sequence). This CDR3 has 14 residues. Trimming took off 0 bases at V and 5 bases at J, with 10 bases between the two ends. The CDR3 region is CASSQEPLKTEAFF. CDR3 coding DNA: TGTGCCAGCAGCCAAGAGCCCCTTAAAACTGAAGCTTTCTTT.

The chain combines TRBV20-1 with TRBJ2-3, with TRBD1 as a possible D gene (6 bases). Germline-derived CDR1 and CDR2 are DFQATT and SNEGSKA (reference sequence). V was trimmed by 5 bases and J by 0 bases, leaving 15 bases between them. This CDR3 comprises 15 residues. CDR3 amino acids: CSAVHRGHSTDTQYF. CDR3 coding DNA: TGCAGTGCTGTTCATAGGGGACACAGCACAGATACGCAGTATTTT.

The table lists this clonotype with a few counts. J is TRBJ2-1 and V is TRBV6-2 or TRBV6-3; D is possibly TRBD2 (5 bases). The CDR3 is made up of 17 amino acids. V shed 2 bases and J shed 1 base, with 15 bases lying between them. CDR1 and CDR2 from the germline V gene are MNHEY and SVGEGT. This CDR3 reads CASSYLLGESSYNEQFF. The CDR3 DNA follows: TGTGCCAGCAGTTACCTCCTTGGGGAGAGTTCCTACAATGAGCAGTTCTTC.

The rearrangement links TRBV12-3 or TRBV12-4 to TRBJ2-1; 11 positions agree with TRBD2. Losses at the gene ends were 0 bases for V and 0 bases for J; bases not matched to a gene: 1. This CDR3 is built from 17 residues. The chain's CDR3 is CASSLAGTSGSYNEQFF. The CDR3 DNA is TGTGCCAGCAGTTTAGCGGGGACTAGCGGCTCCTACAATGAGCAGTTCTTC.

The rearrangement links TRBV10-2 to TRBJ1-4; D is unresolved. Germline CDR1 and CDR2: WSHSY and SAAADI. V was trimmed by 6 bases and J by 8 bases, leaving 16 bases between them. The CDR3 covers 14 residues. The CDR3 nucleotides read TGCGCCAGCAGGACTTTCTATAGTGCGGAAAAACTGTTTTTT. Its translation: CASRTFYSAEKLFF.

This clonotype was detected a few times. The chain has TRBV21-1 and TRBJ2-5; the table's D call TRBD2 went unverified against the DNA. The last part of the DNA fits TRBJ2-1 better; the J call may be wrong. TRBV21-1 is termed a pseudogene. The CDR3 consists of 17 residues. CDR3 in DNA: TGTGCCAGCAGCAAGGAAGGTCTAGTAGGGTCGATCAATGAGCAGTTCTTC. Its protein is CASSKEGLVGSINEQFF.

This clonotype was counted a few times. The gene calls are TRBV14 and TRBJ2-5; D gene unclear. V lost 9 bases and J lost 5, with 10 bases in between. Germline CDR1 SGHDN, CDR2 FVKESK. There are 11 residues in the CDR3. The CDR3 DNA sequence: TGTGCCAGTCAGGATGGTGAGACCCAGTACTTC. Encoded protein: CASQDGETQYF. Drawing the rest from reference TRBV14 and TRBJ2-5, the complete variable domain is EAGVTQFPSHSVIEKGQTVTLRCDPISGHDNLYWYRRVMGKEIKFLLHFVKESKQDESGMPNNRFLAERTGGTYSTLKVQPAELEDSGVYFCASQDGETQYFGPGTRLLVL.

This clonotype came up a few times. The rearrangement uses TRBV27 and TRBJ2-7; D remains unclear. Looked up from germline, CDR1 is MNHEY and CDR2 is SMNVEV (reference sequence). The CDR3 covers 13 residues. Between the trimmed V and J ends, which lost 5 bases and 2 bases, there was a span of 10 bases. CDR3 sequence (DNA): TGTGCCAGCAGTCTCTACGGACCCTACGAGCAGTACTTC. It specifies CASSLYGPYEQYF.

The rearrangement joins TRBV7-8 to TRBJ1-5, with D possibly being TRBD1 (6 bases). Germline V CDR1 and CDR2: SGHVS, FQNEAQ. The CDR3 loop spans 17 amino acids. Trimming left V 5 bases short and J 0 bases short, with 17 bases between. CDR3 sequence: CASSQRGQTLSNQPQHF. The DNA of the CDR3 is TGTGCCAGCAGCCAACGAGGACAGACCCTTAGCAATCAGCCCCAGCATTTT.

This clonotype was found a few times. The CDR3 loop is CASSLGRVGERRGTDTQYF. The CDR3 nucleotides read TGTGCCAGCAGCTTAGGAAGGGTTGGCGAGCGGAGAGGCACAGATACGCAGTATTTT. The chain joins TRBV7-9 to TRBJ2-3; D may be TRBD2 (5 bases). With 1 base removed from V and 1 base from J, the gap between germline ends came to 21 bases. The CDR3 consists of 19 residues. The germline CDR1 and CDR2 sequences are SEHNR and FQNEAQ (reference sequence). Filled out from reference TRBV7-9 and TRBJ2-3, the complete variable domain reads DTGVSQNPRHKITKRGQNVTFRCDPISEHNRLYWYRQTLGQGPEFLTYFQNEAQLEKSRLLSDRFSAERPKGSFSTLEIQRTEQGDSAMYLCASSLGRVGERRGTDTQYFGPGTRLTVL.

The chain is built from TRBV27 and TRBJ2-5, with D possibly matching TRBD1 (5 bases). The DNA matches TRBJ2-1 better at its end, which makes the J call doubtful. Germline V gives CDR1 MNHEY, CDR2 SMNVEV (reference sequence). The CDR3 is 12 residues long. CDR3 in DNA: TGTGCCAGCAGTGCCTACAGGTACGAGCAGTTCTTC. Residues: CASSAYRYEQFF.

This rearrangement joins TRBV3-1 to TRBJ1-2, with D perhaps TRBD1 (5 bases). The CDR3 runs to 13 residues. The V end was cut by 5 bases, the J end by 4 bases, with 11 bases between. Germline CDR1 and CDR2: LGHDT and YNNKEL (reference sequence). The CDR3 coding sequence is TGTGCCAGCAGCTACAGACAGAGCTATGGCTACACCTTC. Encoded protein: CASSYRQSYGYTF. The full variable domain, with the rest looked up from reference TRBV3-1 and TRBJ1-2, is DTAVSQTPKYLVTQMGNDKSIKCEQNLGHDTMYWYKQDSKKFLKIMFSYNNKELIINETVPNRFSPKSPDKAHLNLHINSLELGDSAVYFCASSYRQSYGYTFGSGTRLTVV.